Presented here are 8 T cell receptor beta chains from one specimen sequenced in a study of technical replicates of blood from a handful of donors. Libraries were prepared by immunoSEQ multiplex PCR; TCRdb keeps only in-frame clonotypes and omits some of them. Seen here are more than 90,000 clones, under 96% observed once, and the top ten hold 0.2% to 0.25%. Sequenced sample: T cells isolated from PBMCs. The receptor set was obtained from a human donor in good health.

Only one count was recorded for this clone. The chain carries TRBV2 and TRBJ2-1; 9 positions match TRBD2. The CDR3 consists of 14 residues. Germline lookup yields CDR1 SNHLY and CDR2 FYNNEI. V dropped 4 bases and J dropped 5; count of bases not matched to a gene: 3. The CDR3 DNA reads TGTGCCAGCAGTGCCCTAGCGGGGAACAATGAGCAGTTCTTC. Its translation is CASSALAGNNEQFF.

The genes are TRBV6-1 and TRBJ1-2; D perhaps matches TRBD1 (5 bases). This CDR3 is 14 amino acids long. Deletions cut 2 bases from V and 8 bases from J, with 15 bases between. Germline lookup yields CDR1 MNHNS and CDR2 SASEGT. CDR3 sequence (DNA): TGTGCCAGCAGTGAATGGCGGGACCCGGGCGGCTACACCTTC. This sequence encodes CASSEWRDPGGYTF.

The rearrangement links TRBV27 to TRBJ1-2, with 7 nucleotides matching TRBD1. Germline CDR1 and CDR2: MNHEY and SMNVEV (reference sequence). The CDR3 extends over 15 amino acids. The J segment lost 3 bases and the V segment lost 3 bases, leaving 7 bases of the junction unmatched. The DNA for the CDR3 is TGTGCCAGCAGTTTCGTAAAGACAGGGCACTATGGCTACACCTTC. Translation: CASSFVKTGHYGYTF.

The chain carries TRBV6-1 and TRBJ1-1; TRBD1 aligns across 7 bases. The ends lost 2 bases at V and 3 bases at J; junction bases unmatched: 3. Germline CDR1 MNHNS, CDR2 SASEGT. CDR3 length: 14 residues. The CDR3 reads CASSENTGDTEAFF. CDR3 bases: TGTGCCAGCAGTGAAAATACAGGGGACACTGAAGCTTTCTTT.

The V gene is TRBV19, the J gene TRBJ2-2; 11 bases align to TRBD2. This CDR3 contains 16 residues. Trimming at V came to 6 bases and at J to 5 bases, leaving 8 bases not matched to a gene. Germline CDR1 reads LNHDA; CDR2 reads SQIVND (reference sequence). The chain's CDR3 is CASRESGLAVTGELFF. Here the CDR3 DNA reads TGTGCCAGTAGAGAATCGGGACTAGCGGTTACCGGGGAGCTGTTTTTT.

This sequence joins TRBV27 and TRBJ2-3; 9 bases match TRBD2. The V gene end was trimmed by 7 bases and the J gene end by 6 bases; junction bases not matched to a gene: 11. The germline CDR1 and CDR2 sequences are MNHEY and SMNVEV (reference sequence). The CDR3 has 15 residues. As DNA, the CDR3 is TGTGCCAGCAATTCCGGGACTAGCAGCGCCGATACGCAGTATTTT. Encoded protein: CASNSGTSSADTQYF.

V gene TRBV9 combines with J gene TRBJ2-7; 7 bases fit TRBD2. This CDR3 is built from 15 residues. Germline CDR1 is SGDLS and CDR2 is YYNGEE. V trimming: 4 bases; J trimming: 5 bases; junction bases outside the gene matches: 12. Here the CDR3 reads CASSPNALAYNEQYF. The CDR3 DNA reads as TGTGCCAGCAGCCCAAACGCACTAGCGTACAACGAGCAGTACTTC.

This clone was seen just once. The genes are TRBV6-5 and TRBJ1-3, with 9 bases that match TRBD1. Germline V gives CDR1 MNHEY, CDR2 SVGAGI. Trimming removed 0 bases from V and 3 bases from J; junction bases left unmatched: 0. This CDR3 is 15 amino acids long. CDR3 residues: CASSYSGQGGNTIYF. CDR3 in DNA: TGTGCCAGCAGTTACTCGGGACAGGGTGGAAACACCATATATTTT.